This TCR beta chain was captured in a study of blood T cell repertoires in COVID-19. The data were produced by immunoSEQ multiplex PCR, yet TCRdb's version contains in-frame clones alone and is incomplete. The repertoire holds 130,000 to 150,000 clones, approximately 86% seen once, with about 3% in the top ten. This TCR was recovered from a woman aged 40 to 49 with active or convalescent COVID-19. Specimen: peripheral blood.

CDR3 amino acids: CASRYRQGHNSPLHF. The CDR3 nucleotides read TGTGCCAGCAGATACCGACAGGGGCACAATTCACCCCTCCACTTT. The chain uses TRBV7-2 and TRBJ1-6, with 8 bases aligning to TRBD1. There are 15 residues in the CDR3. Germline-derived CDR1 and CDR2 are SGHTA and FQGNSA. The ends lost 6 bases at V and 7 bases at J; junction bases unmatched: 8.